This TCR beta chain stems from a study of control samples from healthy donors and cancer patients. Sequencing used immunoSEQ multiplex PCR; TCRdb keeps in-frame clones, though not all of them. The sample has approximately 24,000 clones, 82% seen once. Sequencing was carried out using PBMCs. The clonotype was recovered from a man aged 60 to 75 with colorectal cancer.

CDR3 in amino acids: CAWRDRGLTDTQYF. CDR3 nucleotide sequence: TGTGCCTGGAGGGACAGGGGCCTCACAGATACGCAGTATTTT. The genes are TRBV30 and TRBJ2-3, with 9 bases matching TRBD1. In germline, CDR1 is GTSNPN, CDR2 SVGIG (reference sequence). J was trimmed by 2 bases and V by 3 bases; bases with no gene match: 3. The length of the CDR3 is 14 residues.